The clone carrying this T cell receptor (beta chain) was counted at least ten times. Its matching antigen is unknown. V lost 6 bases and J 3 bases, leaving 17 bases between the germline ends. Germline values: CDR1 ENHRY, CDR2 SYGVKD. The CDR3 consists of 15 residues. A template switching step contributed a universal primer site, while unique molecular identifiers were present in the cDNA. TCRdb used MiXCR to reprocess the 5' RACE reads, holding one entry per CDR3 protein. The sample yields under 300,000 distinct CDR3 sequences, more than 13% seen once. This specimen comes from a study of identical twins. Study-level points and caveats: Out-of-frame alpha sequences that twins shared showed excess low generation probability. Possibly, invariant MAIT and iNKT cells partly confounded zero-insertion analyses. While abundant cord blood beta clonotypes carried fewer insertions, memory repertoires showed no such pattern.

Sequencing was done on a sample of memory (CD45RO+) T cells sorted from blood. The chain recombines TRBV10-3 with TRBJ2-5, with D uncertain. This receptor was obtained from a woman aged 18-35 years in good health. CDR3 loop: CAISGFLAGEETQYF. The CDR3 DNA sequence: TGTGCCATCAGCGGATTTTTAGCAGGCGAAGAGACCCAGTACTTC.